This T cell receptor (beta chain) was identified in a study of T cells after yellow fever vaccination. The CDR3 totals 15 residues. V shed 4 bases, J shed 1 base, and the junction held 6 bases outside the gene matches. Germline lookup yields CDR1 SGHRS and CDR2 YFSETQ. TCRdb processed the 5' RACE reads anew with MiXCR; each CDR3 protein has one entry. The table lists some 110,000 distinct CDR3 sequences, about 7% of them singletons. This clonotype originated in a man between 18 and 29 years old who received the YFV17D yellow fever vaccine. The sequenced sample was CD4+ T cells sorted from PBMCs, obtained 10 days after the first yellow fever vaccination. V and J are TRBV5-1 and TRBJ2-5, with 8 bases lining up with TRBD2. The CDR3 DNA sequence: TGCGCCAGCAGCCCTCGGGGGGGTACCCAAGAGACCCAGTACTTC. Its protein is CASSPRGGTQETQYF.